This is a list of T cell receptor beta chains from one sample in a study of cytomegalovirus exposure and HLA in healthy donors. Assay used: immunoSEQ multiplex PCR; TCRdb lists only in-frame clones, some missing. The table shows around 100,000 clones, with 65% to 85% occurring only once. Sequencing input: PBMCs. Source of these receptors: a man between 18 and 35 years old in good health and CMV-seronegative. Each CDR3 is given with its conserved first and last residue. A D gene is named only where the DNA matches it firmly. Size tells how often a clone was seen (once, few, many) or the class of an expanded clone, and some rows leave it out.

>few|TRBD2|TRBV5-1|TRBJ2-1
TGCGCCAGCACCCTATCCCTGACTAGCGGGAGGATCCATGAGCAGTTCTTC
CASTLSLTSGRIHEQFF
>NA|NA|TRBV4-1|TRBJ2-7
TGCGCCAGCAGCCAAGATAGAACGTTCGAGCAGTACTTC
CASSQDRTFEQYF
>NA|TRBD1|TRBV7-9|TRBJ2-7
TGTGCCAGCCTGGGACAGGGATTAGTCTACGAGCAGTACTTC
CASLGQGLVYEQYF
>NA|NA|TRBV19|TRBJ2-5
TGTGCCAGTAGGTCAGGGGCGTCAATCTCGGGGACCCAGTACTTC
CASRSGASISGTQYF
>NA|NA|TRBV10-2|TRBJ2-1
TGCGCCAGCAGTGACAGGGGGACTAGTATTGTCGGGCAGTTCTTC
CASSDRGTSIVGQFF
>NA|TRBD1|TRBV5-6|TRBJ1-6
TGTGCCAGCAGCTTGAGAACAGGGGGCAGTTCACCCCTCCACTTT
CASSLRTGGSSPLHF
>few|TRBD1|TRBV9|TRBJ1-5
TGTGCCAGCAGCGTAGCGGGGACAGTCAATCAGCCCCAGCATTTT
CASSVAGTVNQPQHF
>NA|NA|TRBV19|TRBJ2-7
TGTGCCAGTACCCTAGACGGGGTCGAGCAGTACTTC
CASTLDGVEQYF
>NA|TRBD2|TRBV7-9|TRBJ2-3
TGTGCCAGCAGCTTCCTAGCGGGAGCCAGCACAGATACGCAGTATTTT
CASSFLAGASTDTQYF
>few|NA|TRBV4-3|TRBJ1-6
TGCGCCAGCAGCCTAGAGGGCGCAGGGGATTCACCCCTCCACTTT
CASSLEGAGDSPLHF